The source of this T cell receptor (beta chain) is a study of blood T cell repertoires in COVID-19. Study at large: Sample material is recorded as cDNA or gDNA derived from T cells, B-cell-depleted T cells, or PBMCs.

Seattle patients were enrolled while actively infected and followed longitudinally. V shed 4 bases, J shed 10 bases, and the junction held 11 bases outside the gene matches. Germline CDR1 and CDR2: MNHEY and SMNVEV (reference sequence). This CDR3 is 15 amino acids long. As processed by the authors: Using reference gene primer amplification, nucleated cell counts were estimated. Sequenced by immunoSEQ multiplex PCR; TCRdb stores in-frame clones only, minus some. Clone size and the V and J calls come from that table; the DNA yielded D and trimming. Of about 170,000 clones in the sample, roughly 90% were seen once.

The TCR originated in a man in his late teens or twenties with COVID-19, enrolled during active disease. The sample taken for sequencing was peripheral blood. The V and J genes are TRBV27 and TRBJ2-1, with 9 bases that match TRBD2. The CDR3 spells CASSYLAGGLTEQFF. CDR3 DNA sequence: TGTGCCAGCAGTTATCTCGCGGGAGGGCTCACGGAGCAGTTCTTC.